One sample yielded the 2 T cell receptor beta chains listed below, sequenced in a study of T cell responses to AZD1222 COVID-19 vaccine. Method: immunoSEQ multiplex PCR; TCRdb's copy keeps in-frame clones and lacks some. The sample has 180,000 or so clones; about 87% are singletons. The source was peripheral blood, collected 28 days after the second dose of the MenACWY control vaccine. Every receptor here comes from an adult who received the MenACWY meningococcal vaccine as a control.

This sequence joins TRBV6-5 and TRBJ2-2, with 11 bases aligning to TRBD2. Germline values: CDR1 MNHEY, CDR2 SVGAGI. Trimming cost V 4 bases and J 3 bases; bases outside gene matches: 4. The CDR3 has 16 amino acids. In nucleotides, the CDR3 is TGTGCCAGCAGTTCGCCTAGCGGGAGGTACACCGGGGAGCTGTTTTTT. It is translated as CASSSPSGRYTGELFF.

The chain employs TRBV7-8 and TRBJ2-1; weak D call: TRBD1 (6 bases). The CDR3 has 13 residues. Trimming shortened V by 5 bases and J by 8 bases, and 13 bases separated the two germline ends. Germline CDR1 SGHVS, CDR2 FQNEAQ. The CDR3 DNA follows: TGTGCCAGCAGCCAGACACAGGGAGATGAGCAGTTCTTC. Translation gives CASSQTQGDEQFF.